Shown below are 11 T cell receptor beta chains from a single sample sequenced in a study of response to subunit inactivated influenza vaccine. Each CDR3 protein is one row after TCRdb ran MiXCR on the RT-PCR reads. The table has more than 700,000 distinct CDR3 sequences, 20% to 25% seen once. The sequences come from PBMCs from blood, collected roughly 5 days after vaccination. All receptors derive from a man aged 50 or older who received an inactivated influenza vaccine.

There are a few counts of this clonotype. This chain uses TRBV9 with TRBJ2-2, with 7 bases lining up with TRBD1. Germline V gives CDR1 SGDLS, CDR2 YYNGEE. The CDR3 extends over 16 amino acids. The trim removed 3 bases at V and 0 bases at J, leaving 5 bases unmatched. CDR3 DNA sequence: TGTGCCAGCAGCGCAGTACAGGGGCCGAACACCGGGGAGCTGTTTTTT. It encodes CASSAVQGPNTGELFF.

This clonotype was seen a few times. The chain recombines TRBV24-1 with TRBJ2-1, with 7 bases matching TRBD2. This CDR3 contains 17 residues. The germline V gene has CDR1 KGHDR and CDR2 SFDVKD. Trimming removed 5 bases from V and 1 base from J; junction bases left unmatched: 10. The chain's CDR3 is CATSGGGGSISYNEQFF. The DNA for the CDR3 is TGTGCCACCAGTGGTGGCGGGGGTAGTATTTCCTACAATGAGCAGTTCTTC.

This clonotype was seen a handful of times. The V call is TRBV7-2, the J call TRBJ1-5; D remains ambiguous. The V end was cut by 5 bases, the J end by 3 bases, with 14 bases between. This CDR3 has 15 amino acids. CDR1 SGHTA and CDR2 FQGNSA come from the germline V gene. The CDR3 loop is CASSLYGRFNQPQHF. The CDR3 DNA reads as TGTGCCAGCAGCCTTTACGGACGGTTCAATCAGCCCCAGCATTTT.

This clonotype has a handful of counts. The chain couples TRBV12-3 or TRBV12-4 to TRBJ2-5; D is unclear. Trimming cost V 1 base and J 2 bases, with 11 bases left between them. The CDR3 has 15 residues. The CDR3 region is CASSLGPVQQETQYF. In DNA form, the CDR3 reads TGTGCCAGCAGTTTAGGTCCGGTACAGCAAGAGACCCAGTACTTC.

The J gene is TRBJ2-7, the V gene TRBV21-1. TRBV21-1 is shown as a pseudogene. This CDR3 comprises 13 residues. CDR3 nucleotides: TGTGCCAGCAGCAAGGACAGCTCCTACGAGCAGTACTTC. Protein sequence: CASSKDSSYEQYF.

The chain couples TRBV12-3 or TRBV12-4 to TRBJ2-7, with D tentatively TRBD1 (6 bases). The CDR3 covers 16 residues. Trimming pared 7 bases from V and 0 bases from J, leaving 19 bases between. The CDR3 DNA follows: TGTGCCAGCACCACTTATGCGGACAGCAGCTCCTACGAGCAGTACTTC. Its protein product is CASTTYADSSSYEQYF.

In its sample, this clonotype was seen once. V and J are TRBV20-1 and TRBJ2-1, with TRBD2 matching 8 bases. CDR1 is DFQATT, CDR2 SNEGSKA, per germline (reference sequence). This CDR3 is 19 amino acids long. The trim removed 3 bases at V and 4 bases at J, leaving 20 bases unmatched. CDR3 DNA sequence: TGCAGTGCTAGGGCACCTAGCGGGCGTGGAATTGCGGATTACAATGAGCAGTTCTTC. This gives the protein CSARAPSGRGIADYNEQFF.

This clonotype was seen once. The chain uses TRBV28 and TRBJ1-5; perhaps TRBD1 as D (5 bases). This CDR3 has 15 amino acids. Germline CDR1 MDHEN, CDR2 SYDVKM. Trimming took 3 bases from V and 2 from J, leaving 11 bases between them. CDR3 sequence (DNA): TGTGCCAGCAGTTTTTCAGGGATCGGCAATCAGCCCCAGCATTTT. Translated, it gives CASSFSGIGNQPQHF. The variable domain in full, completed from reference TRBV28 and TRBJ1-5, reads DVKVTQSSRYLVKRTGEKVFLECVQDMDHENMFWYRQDPGLGLRLIYFSYDVKMKEKGDIPEGYSVSREKKERFSLILESASTNQTSMYLCASSFSGIGNQPQHFGDGTRLSIL.

This clonotype was detected a few times. The gene calls are TRBV5-5 and TRBJ2-5; 15 nucleotides agree with TRBD2. The CDR3 spans 17 residues. The trim removed 2 bases at V and 12 bases at J, leaving 14 bases unmatched. Germline-derived CDR1 and CDR2 are SGHKS and YYEKEE (reference sequence). The CDR3 is CASSFWTARGLAGGKYF. The CDR3 DNA reads TGTGCCAGCAGCTTCTGGACAGCCCGAGGACTAGCGGGAGGGAAGTACTTC.

The gene calls are TRBV4-3 and TRBJ2-7, with TRBD2 identical over 8 bases. The germline V gene encodes CDR1 LGHNA and CDR2 YSLEER. V dropped 1 base and J dropped 4; count of bases not matched to a gene: 12. The length of the CDR3 is 17 residues. CDR3 residues: CASSQGGSGERGYEQYF. The CDR3 region has the DNA TGCGCCAGCAGCCAAGGGGGTTCTGGTGAGCGGGGGTACGAGCAGTACTTC.

Note on this clonotype: A read error may be the cause here, since a much bigger clone is one base away. The genes are TRBV28 and TRBJ2-4; TRBD2 is a possible D gene (5 bases). The CDR3 covers 15 residues. CDR1 is MDHEN, CDR2 SYDVKM, per germline. The CDR3 DNA is TGTGCCAGCAGTTTTGCCCCCCTAGCCAAACACATTCAGTACTTC. This codes for CASSFAPLAKHIQYF.